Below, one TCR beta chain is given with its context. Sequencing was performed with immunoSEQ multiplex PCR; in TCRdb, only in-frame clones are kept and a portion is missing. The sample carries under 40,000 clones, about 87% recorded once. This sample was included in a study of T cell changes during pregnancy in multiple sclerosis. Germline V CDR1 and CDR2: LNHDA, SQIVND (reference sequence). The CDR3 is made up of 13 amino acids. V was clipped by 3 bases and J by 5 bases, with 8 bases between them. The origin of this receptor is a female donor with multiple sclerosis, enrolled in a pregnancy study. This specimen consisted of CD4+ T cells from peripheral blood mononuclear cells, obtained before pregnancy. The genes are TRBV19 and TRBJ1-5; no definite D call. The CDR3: CASSMGRDQPQHF. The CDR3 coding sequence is TGTGCCAGTAGTATGGGGAGGGATCAGCCCCAGCATTTT. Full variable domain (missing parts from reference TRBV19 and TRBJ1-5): DGGITQSPKYLFRKEGQNVTLSCEQNLNHDAMYWYRQDPGQGLRLIYYSQIVNDFQKGDIAEGYSVSREKKESFPLTVTSAQKNPTAFYLCASSMGRDQPQHFGDGTRLSIL.